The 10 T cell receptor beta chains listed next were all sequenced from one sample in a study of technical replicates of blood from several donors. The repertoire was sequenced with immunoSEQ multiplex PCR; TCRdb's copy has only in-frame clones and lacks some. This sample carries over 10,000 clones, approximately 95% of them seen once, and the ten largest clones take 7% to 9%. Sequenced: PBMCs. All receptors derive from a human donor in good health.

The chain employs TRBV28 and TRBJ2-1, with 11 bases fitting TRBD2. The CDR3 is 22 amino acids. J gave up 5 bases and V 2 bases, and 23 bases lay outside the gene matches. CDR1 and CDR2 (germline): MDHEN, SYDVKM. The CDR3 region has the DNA TGTGCCAGCAGTTTACCCCCTCCGGGACAGAGGGGTGGGACTAGCGGAAACAATGAGCAGTTCTTC. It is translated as CASSLPPPGQRGGTSGNNEQFF.

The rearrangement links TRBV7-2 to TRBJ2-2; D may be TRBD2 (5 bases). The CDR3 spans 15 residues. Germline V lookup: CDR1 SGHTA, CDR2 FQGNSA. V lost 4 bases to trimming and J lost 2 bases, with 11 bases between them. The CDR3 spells CASSYGGRNTGELFF. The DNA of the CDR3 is TGTGCCAGCAGCTACGGCGGGCGAAACACCGGGGAGCTGTTTTTT.

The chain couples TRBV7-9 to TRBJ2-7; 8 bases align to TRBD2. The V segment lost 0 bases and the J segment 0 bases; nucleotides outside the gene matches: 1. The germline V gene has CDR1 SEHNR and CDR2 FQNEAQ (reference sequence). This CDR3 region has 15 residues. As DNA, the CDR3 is TGTGCCAGCAGCTTAGCGGGACTAGTCTCCTACGAGCAGTACTTC. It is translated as CASSLAGLVSYEQYF.

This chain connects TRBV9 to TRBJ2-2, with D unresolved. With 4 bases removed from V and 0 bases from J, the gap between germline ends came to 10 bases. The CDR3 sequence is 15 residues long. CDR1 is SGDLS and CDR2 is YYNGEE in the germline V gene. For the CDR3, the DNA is TGTGCCAGCAGCCTAAGAAGTACGAACACCGGGGAGCTGTTTTTT. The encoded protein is CASSLRSTNTGELFF.

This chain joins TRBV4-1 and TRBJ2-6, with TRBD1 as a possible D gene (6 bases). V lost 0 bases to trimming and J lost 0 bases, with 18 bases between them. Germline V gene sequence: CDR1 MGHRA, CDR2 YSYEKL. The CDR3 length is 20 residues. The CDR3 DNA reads TGCGCCAGCAGCCAAGATGGCACAGGGCGCATAGGCTCTGGGGCCAACGTCCTGACTTTC. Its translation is CASSQDGTGRIGSGANVLTF.

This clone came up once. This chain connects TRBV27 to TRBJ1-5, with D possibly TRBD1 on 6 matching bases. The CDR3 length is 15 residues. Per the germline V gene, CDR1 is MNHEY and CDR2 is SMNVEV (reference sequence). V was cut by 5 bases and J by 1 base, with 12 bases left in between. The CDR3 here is CASSLRGTSNQPQHF. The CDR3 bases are TGTGCCAGCAGTCTCAGGGGAACAAGCAATCAGCCCCAGCATTTT.

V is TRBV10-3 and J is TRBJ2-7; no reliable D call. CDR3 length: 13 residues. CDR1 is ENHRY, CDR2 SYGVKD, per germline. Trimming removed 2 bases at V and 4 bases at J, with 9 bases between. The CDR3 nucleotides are TGTGCCATCAGTGAGGCATCAGGTTACGAGCAGTACTTC. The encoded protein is CAISEASGYEQYF.

In DNA, the CDR3 is TGCGCCAGCAGCATACAGGGAGATGGCACTGAAGCTTTCTTT. It is translated as CASSIQGDGTEAFF. The rearrangement joins TRBV5-1 to TRBJ1-1; D is possibly TRBD1 (6 bases). The CDR3 has 14 residues. The V gene lost 4 bases and the J gene lost 4 bases, with 14 bases spanning the gap. The V gene's germline CDR1 is SGHRS and CDR2 YFSETQ.

The CDR3: CASSPKLAGQETQYF. CDR3 DNA: TGTGCCAGCAGCCCTAAGCTAGCGGGACAAGAGACCCAGTACTTC. The chain employs TRBV5-4 and TRBJ2-5; 9 nucleotides match TRBD2. The CDR3 contains 15 residues. Trimming at V came to 4 bases and at J to 2 bases, leaving 6 bases not matched to a gene. Per germline, CDR1 SGHNT and CDR2 YYREEE (reference sequence).

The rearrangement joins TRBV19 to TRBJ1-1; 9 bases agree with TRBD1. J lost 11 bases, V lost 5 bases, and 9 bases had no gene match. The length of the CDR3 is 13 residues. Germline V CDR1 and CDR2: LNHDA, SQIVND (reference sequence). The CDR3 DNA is TGTGCCAGTAGTCTACAGGGGGCACTGGAGGCTTTCTTT. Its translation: CASSLQGALEAFF. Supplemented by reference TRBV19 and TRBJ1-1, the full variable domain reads DGGITQSPKYLFRKEGQNVTLSCEQNLNHDAMYWYRQDPGQGLRLIYYSQIVNDFQKGDIAEGYSVSREKKESFPLTVTSAQKNPTAFYLCASSLQGALEAFFGQGTRLTVV.